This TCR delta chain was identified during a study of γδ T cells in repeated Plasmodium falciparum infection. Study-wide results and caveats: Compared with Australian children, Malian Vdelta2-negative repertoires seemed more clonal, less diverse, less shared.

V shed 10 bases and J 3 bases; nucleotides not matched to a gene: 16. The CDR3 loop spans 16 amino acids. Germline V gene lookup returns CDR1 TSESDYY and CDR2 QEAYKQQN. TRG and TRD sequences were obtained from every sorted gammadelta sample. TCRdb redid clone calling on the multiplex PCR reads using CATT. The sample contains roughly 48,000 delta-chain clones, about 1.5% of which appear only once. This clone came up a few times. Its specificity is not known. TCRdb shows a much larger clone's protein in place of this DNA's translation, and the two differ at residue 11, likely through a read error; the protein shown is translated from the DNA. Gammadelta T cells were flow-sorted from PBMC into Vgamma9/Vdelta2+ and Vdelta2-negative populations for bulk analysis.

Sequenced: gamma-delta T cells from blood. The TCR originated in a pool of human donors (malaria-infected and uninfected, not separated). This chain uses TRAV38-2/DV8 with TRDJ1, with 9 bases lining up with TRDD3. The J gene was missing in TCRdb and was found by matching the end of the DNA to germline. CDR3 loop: CAPGFGGYPYADKLIF. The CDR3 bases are TGTGCTCCCGGATTTGGGGGATATCCGTACGCCGATAAACTCATCTTT.